This T cell receptor beta chain was sequenced during a study of T cell clonotyping in hematopoietic cell transplantation. This CDR3 is 13 amino acids long. The V and J ends lost 1 base and 5 bases respectively, with 9 bases between them. In germline, CDR1 is LGHNA, CDR2 YSLEER. Study-wide points: Higher Inverse Simpson Index values in graft donor and pretransplant recipient predicted broader posttransplant TCR diversity.

This table comes from immunoSEQ multiplex PCR, and its TCRdb copy is limited to in-frame clones, with some not included. The sample has 70,000 or so clones, approximately 94% seen once. A word on this clone: The antigen is unknown.

The receptor was derived from a man aged 50-60 years in good health. Some clones in this sample may be carry-over from other donors' samples. Sequenced material: peripheral blood mononuclear cells. V is TRBV4-3 and J is TRBJ2-7, with D unclear. As DNA, the CDR3 is TGCGCCAGCAGCCAAGGGGCTAGGCACGAGCAGTACTTC. Its translation is CASSQGARHEQYF.